Listed below are T cell receptor beta chains from one sample, sequenced in a study of blood T cell repertoires in COVID-19. Assay used: immunoSEQ multiplex PCR; TCRdb lists only in-frame clones, some missing. Among about 250,000 clones listed, approximately 83% were seen once. The sequenced sample consisted of peripheral blood. The origin of the receptors is a man between 45 and 60 years old with active or convalescent COVID-19. CDR3s include the opening cysteine and the closing phenylalanine or tryptophan. D genes are given only for firm matches. Clone size is shown for a subset of rows, as once, few, many or a class of expanded clone.

V gene: TRBV7-9; clone size: NA; J gene: TRBJ2-5; CDR3 length: 12; D gene: NA; CDR3 DNA: TGTGCCAGCAGCCCAAACCAAGAGACCCAGTACTTC; CDR3 protein: CASSPNQETQYF
V gene: TRBV18; clone size: NA; J gene: TRBJ2-1; CDR3 length: 14; D gene: NA; CDR3 DNA: TGTGCCAGCTCACCACCGGTGGACAGCAATGAGCAGTTCTTC; CDR3 protein: CASSPPVDSNEQFF
V gene: TRBV4-2; clone size: NA; J gene: TRBJ2-1; CDR3 length: 16; D gene: TRBD1; CDR3 DNA: TGTGCCAGCAGCCCCTCCGGGACAGGGGTGTACAATGAGCAGTTCTTC; CDR3 protein: CASSPSGTGVYNEQFF
V gene: TRBV4-3; clone size: few; J gene: TRBJ1-2; CDR3 length: 15; D gene: NA; CDR3 DNA: TGCGCCAGCAGCCAAGATACGGCAGGGAACTATGGCTACACCTTC; CDR3 protein: CASSQDTAGNYGYTF
V gene: TRBV29-1; clone size: NA; J gene: TRBJ2-5; CDR3 length: 12; D gene: TRBD1; CDR3 DNA: TGCAGCGCTCGGACAGGGCAAGAGACCCAGTACTTC; CDR3 protein: CSARTGQETQYF
V gene: TRBV27; clone size: NA; J gene: TRBJ1-3; CDR3 length: 17; D gene: TRBD1; CDR3 DNA: TGTGCCAGCAGTTTCGGGACAGGGCCTAGCTCTGGAAACACCATATATTTT; CDR3 protein: CASSFGTGPSSGNTIYF
V gene: TRBV2; clone size: NA; J gene: TRBJ1-2; CDR3 length: 14; D gene: TRBD1; CDR3 DNA: TGTGCCAGCAGTGACGGGGCAGGGGGTCTTGGCTACACCTTC; CDR3 protein: CASSDGAGGLGYTF
V gene: TRBV5-5; clone size: once; J gene: TRBJ1-2; CDR3 length: 14; D gene: NA; CDR3 DNA: TGTGCCAGCAGCTTGATGGACTCGGGATATGGCTACACCTTC; CDR3 protein: CASSLMDSGYGYTF
V gene: TRBV28; clone size: NA; J gene: TRBJ2-1; CDR3 length: 15; D gene: NA; CDR3 DNA: TGTGCCAGCAGTTTACCCGGGTCCGCCTACAATGAGCAGTTCTTC; CDR3 protein: CASSLPGSAYNEQFF
V gene: TRBV11-2; clone size: NA; J gene: TRBJ2-3; CDR3 length: 15; D gene: TRBD2; CDR3 DNA: TGTGCCAGCAGCTTTCGGGGGGTCGACACAGATACGCAGTATTTT; CDR3 protein: CASSFRGVDTDTQYF
V gene: TRBV2; clone size: once; J gene: TRBJ2-3; CDR3 length: 15; D gene: NA; CDR3 DNA: TGTGCCAGCAGTGAGGGTAGGGGCGGCACAGATACGCAGTATTTT; CDR3 protein: CASSEGRGGTDTQYF
V gene: TRBV28; clone size: NA; J gene: TRBJ2-3; CDR3 length: 16; D gene: TRBD1; CDR3 DNA: TGTGCCAGCACCCCCCCCGAGGGGGCCGGGACAGATACGCAGTATTTT; CDR3 protein: CASTPPEGAGTDTQYF
V gene: TRBV9; clone size: NA; J gene: TRBJ1-1; CDR3 length: 15; D gene: TRBD1; CDR3 DNA: TGTGCCAGCAGCGCCGATGGACGGTTGGGGACAGGGGCTTTCTTT; CDR3 protein: CASSADGRLGTGAFF
V gene: TRBV19; clone size: NA; J gene: TRBJ2-7; CDR3 length: 13; D gene: NA; CDR3 DNA: TGTGCCAGTAGTATGGCAGGGATTTACGAGCAGTACTTC; CDR3 protein: CASSMAGIYEQYF
V gene: TRBV30; clone size: NA; J gene: TRBJ2-2; CDR3 length: 14; D gene: NA; CDR3 DNA: TGTGCCTGGAGTTCACAGGAGAACACCGGGGAGCTGTTTTTT; CDR3 protein: CAWSSQENTGELFF
V gene: TRBV3-1/TRBV3-2; clone size: NA; J gene: TRBJ1-2; CDR3 length: 14; D gene: NA; CDR3 DNA: TGTGCCAGCAGCCAAGATGGAGGGTACTATGGCTACACCTTC; CDR3 protein: CASSQDGGYYGYTF
V gene: TRBV9; clone size: many; J gene: TRBJ2-7; CDR3 length: 15; D gene: TRBD1; CDR3 DNA: TGTGCCAGCAGCGTAGAAGGGGACAGATCCTACGAGCAGTACTTC; CDR3 protein: CASSVEGDRSYEQYF
V gene: TRBV10-3; clone size: NA; J gene: TRBJ2-7; CDR3 length: 15; D gene: TRBD1; CDR3 DNA: TGTGCCATCAGTGAAAGGGACAGGGGGCCCTACGAGCAGTACTTC; CDR3 protein: CAISERDRGPYEQYF
V gene: TRBV30; clone size: NA; J gene: TRBJ1-6; CDR3 length: 13; D gene: NA; CDR3 DNA: TGTGCCTGGACGGACGGGGGGAATTCACCCCTCCACTTT; CDR3 protein: CAWTDGGNSPLHF
V gene: TRBV15; clone size: few; J gene: TRBJ2-1; CDR3 length: 13; D gene: NA; CDR3 DNA: TGTGCCACTGTGGGGACTGGGGGTCGTGAGCAGTTCTTC; CDR3 protein: CATVGTGGREQFF
V gene: TRBV6-1; clone size: NA; J gene: TRBJ2-3; CDR3 length: 15; D gene: TRBD2; CDR3 DNA: TGTGCCAGCAGTGAGGTTAGCGGGGGGGCAGATACGCAGTATTTT; CDR3 protein: CASSEVSGGADTQYF
V gene: TRBV27; clone size: NA; J gene: TRBJ2-7; CDR3 length: 14; D gene: TRBD2; CDR3 DNA: TGTGCCAGCAGTTTAGCGGGGGGGCCCTACGAGCAGTACTTC; CDR3 protein: CASSLAGGPYEQYF
V gene: TRBV4-2; clone size: NA; J gene: TRBJ1-2; CDR3 length: 17; D gene: TRBD1; CDR3 DNA: TGTGCCAGCAGCCAAGAAACGTGGACAGGGATTGGGGATGGCTACACCTTC; CDR3 protein: CASSQETWTGIGDGYTF
V gene: TRBV5-1; clone size: NA; J gene: TRBJ2-5; CDR3 length: 13; D gene: TRBD2; CDR3 DNA: TGCGCCAGCGAGGCGGGGAGGGGAGAGACCCAGTACTTC; CDR3 protein: CASEAGRGETQYF
V gene: TRBV19; clone size: NA; J gene: TRBJ2-2; CDR3 length: 16; D gene: NA; CDR3 DNA: TGTGCCAGTAGTATTGGATGGGGGGCGAACACCGGGGAGCTGTTTTTT; CDR3 protein: CASSIGWGANTGELFF
V gene: TRBV6-5; clone size: NA; J gene: TRBJ1-2; CDR3 length: 13; D gene: NA; CDR3 DNA: TGTGCCAGCAGTTCAGGGAGGAGCTATGGCTACACCTTC; CDR3 protein: CASSSGRSYGYTF
V gene: TRBV9; clone size: NA; J gene: TRBJ2-5; CDR3 length: 15; D gene: NA; CDR3 DNA: TGTGCCAGCAGCGTACAGGACAGGGAGGGAGAGACCCAGTACTTC; CDR3 protein: CASSVQDREGETQYF
V gene: TRBV2; clone size: NA; J gene: TRBJ1-1; CDR3 length: 13; D gene: TRBD1; CDR3 DNA: TGTGCCAGCAGAGGGGGCATGAACACTGAAGCTTTCTTT; CDR3 protein: CASRGGMNTEAFF
V gene: TRBV7-8; clone size: NA; J gene: TRBJ2-4; CDR3 length: 17; D gene: TRBD1; CDR3 DNA: TGTGCCAGCAGCCCCAATCCGGGACAGGGGGCCAAAAACATTCAGTACTTC; CDR3 protein: CASSPNPGQGAKNIQYF
V gene: TRBV19; clone size: NA; J gene: TRBJ2-1; CDR3 length: 15; D gene: NA; CDR3 DNA: TGTGCCAGTAGTATAGGGAGGGATCGATTGCATGAGCAGTTCTTC; CDR3 protein: CASSIGRDRLHEQFF
V gene: TRBV5-1; clone size: once; J gene: TRBJ2-3; CDR3 length: 14; D gene: NA; CDR3 DNA: TGCGCCAGCAGCTTGCAGGGTAGCACAGATACGCAGTATTTT; CDR3 protein: CASSLQGSTDTQYF
V gene: TRBV28; clone size: once; J gene: TRBJ1-2; CDR3 length: 13; D gene: TRBD1; CDR3 DNA: TGTGCCAGCAGTAGACAGGGGGCTCAGGGCTACACCTTC; CDR3 protein: CASSRQGAQGYTF
V gene: TRBV28; clone size: NA; J gene: TRBJ1-1; CDR3 length: 14; D gene: TRBD1; CDR3 DNA: TGTGCCAGCAGGGACAGGCCAGCGAACACTGAAGCTTTCTTT; CDR3 protein: CASRDRPANTEAFF
V gene: TRBV30; clone size: NA; J gene: TRBJ1-2; CDR3 length: 12; D gene: TRBD1; CDR3 DNA: TGTGCCTGGGACAGGGAATTTCGTGGCTACACCTTC; CDR3 protein: CAWDREFRGYTF
V gene: TRBV6-5; clone size: NA; J gene: TRBJ1-4; CDR3 length: 14; D gene: NA; CDR3 DNA: TGTGCCAGCAGCCCGACAGGTGGCAATGAAAAACTGTTTTTT; CDR3 protein: CASSPTGGNEKLFF
V gene: TRBV28; clone size: NA; J gene: TRBJ1-6; CDR3 length: 15; D gene: TRBD1; CDR3 DNA: TGTGCCAGCAGTTCGGGACAGAGGGGCGATTCACCCCTCCACTTT; CDR3 protein: CASSSGQRGDSPLHF
V gene: TRBV9; clone size: NA; J gene: TRBJ1-6; CDR3 length: 15; D gene: NA; CDR3 DNA: TGTGCCAGCAGCGTAGCTACGGTCGGGAATTCACCCCTCCACTTT; CDR3 protein: CASSVATVGNSPLHF
V gene: TRBV2; clone size: NA; J gene: TRBJ1-2; CDR3 length: 12; D gene: TRBD1; CDR3 DNA: TGTGCCAGCAGTTGGGGGACAGACGGCTACACCTTC; CDR3 protein: CASSWGTDGYTF
V gene: TRBV7-9; clone size: NA; J gene: TRBJ2-1; CDR3 length: 15; D gene: NA; CDR3 DNA: TGTGCCAGCAGCTTAGATAGCAGGGGTCAGGATGAGCAGTTCTTC; CDR3 protein: CASSLDSRGQDEQFF
V gene: TRBV19; clone size: NA; J gene: TRBJ2-7; CDR3 length: 13; D gene: NA; CDR3 DNA: TGTGCCAGTAGTCGACAGGCGTCCTACGAGCAGTACTTC; CDR3 protein: CASSRQASYEQYF
V gene: TRBV6-5; clone size: NA; J gene: TRBJ2-1; CDR3 length: 13; D gene: TRBD1; CDR3 DNA: TGTGCCAGCAGTCGGGACAGAGACAATGAGCAGTTCTTC; CDR3 protein: CASSRDRDNEQFF